A selection of T cell receptor beta chains follows, all from one sample in a study of shared clonotypes between healthy human individuals. Profiled with immunoSEQ multiplex PCR; TCRdb holds only in-frame clones, not every one. Of 2 million to 2.5 million clones listed, more than 80% were seen once; the top ten hold 0.35% to 0.45%. The source material was naive CD4+ T cells from PBMCs. These receptors were obtained from a man younger than 35 in good health. Some clones in this sample may be carry-over from other donors' samples. Both conserved end residues are part of each CDR3. Each record gives: V gene, clone size, J gene, D gene, CDR3 DNA, CDR3 protein. A D gene is named only where the DNA matches it firmly. Size tells how often a clone was seen (once, few, many) or the class of an expanded clone, and some rows leave it out.

TRBV5-1	.	TRBJ2-5	TRBD1	TGCGCCAGCAGTCCACAGGGGGTGGATAGGGAGACCCAGTACTTC	CASSPQGVDRETQYF
TRBV5-4	.	TRBJ1-4	TRBD1	TGTGCCAGCAGCTTGGGGGGCACACAGGGGGCGCGGGAAAAACTGTTTTTT	CASSLGGTQGAREKLFF
TRBV14	few	TRBJ1-1	.	TGTGCCAGCAGCCAAGACCGAGGGGCTGAAGCTTTCTTT	CASSQDRGAEAFF
TRBV27	.	TRBJ2-3	TRBD2	TGTGCCAGCAGTTCAAAGCCTAGCGGGGTTCGGGACTCAGATACGCAGTATTTT	CASSSKPSGVRDSDTQYF
TRBV28	.	TRBJ1-4	.	TGTGCCAGCACCATCGCCCAGACCAATGAAAAACTGTTTTTT	CASTIAQTNEKLFF
TRBV6-5	.	TRBJ2-6	.	TGTGCCAGTGGGGAACGGGGGCGAGGGGCCAACGTCCTGACTTTC	CASGERGRGANVLTF
TRBV4-3	once	TRBJ1-5	.	TGCGCCAGCAGCCGCGAAGCCAGGAGGGGTCAGCCCCAGCATTTT	CASSREARRGQPQHF
TRBV2	.	TRBJ1-2	TRBD1	TGTGCCAGCAGTCGACAGGGGAGTAACTATGGCTACACCTTC	CASSRQGSNYGYTF
TRBV2	.	TRBJ2-4	.	TGTGCCAGCAGGGATGACAGTTTAGCCAAAAACATTCAGTACTTC	CASRDDSLAKNIQYF
TRBV6-1	.	TRBJ1-5	TRBD1	TGTGCCAGCAGTGACCAGGACAGGGGAGGCAATCAGCCCCAGCATTTT	CASSDQDRGGNQPQHF
TRBV5-1	.	TRBJ1-1	TRBD1	TGCGCCAGCAGCTTCGGGACAGCCCAGATGAACACTGAAGCTTTCTTT	CASSFGTAQMNTEAFF
TRBV5-4	.	TRBJ2-2	.	TGTGCCAGCGGACTCCCTCGGGAGAACACCGGGGAGCTGTTTTTT	CASGLPRENTGELFF
TRBV7-3	.	TRBJ1-1	.	TGTGCCAGCAGCTTAACGGGAGGGATCACCGAAGCTTTCTTT	CASSLTGGITEAFF
TRBV4-3	.	TRBJ2-3	.	TGCGCCAGCAGCCAAGGGGTGGGGGCAAGCACAGATACGCAGTATTTT	CASSQGVGASTDTQYF
TRBV10-3	.	TRBJ1-1	.	TGTGCCATCAGTGGGATGAACACTGAAGCTTTCTTT	CAISGMNTEAFF
TRBV9	.	TRBJ2-4	.	TGTGCCAGCAGCGCCCTTCAGGACAAAAACATTCAGTACTTC	CASSALQDKNIQYF
TRBV5-1	once	TRBJ2-5	TRBD1	TGCGCCAGCAGCCGGGACAGGGTATCCAACCAAGAGACCCAGTACTTC	CASSRDRVSNQETQYF
TRBV5-1	.	TRBJ2-3	.	TGCGCCAGCAGCGCTCAGGGCGGGACAGATACGCAGTATTTT	CASSAQGGTDTQYF
TRBV29-1	.	TRBJ2-3	.	TGCAGCGTTGAAATCGGGGATACGCAGTATTTT	CSVEIGDTQYF
TRBV28	.	TRBJ2-7	.	TGTGCCAGCAAGAGTCGACGGGGGACCTACGAGCAGTACTTC	CASKSRRGTYEQYF
TRBV6-5	.	TRBJ1-5	.	TGTGCCAGCAGAAACCACCAGGGAAGCAATCAGCCCCAGCATTTT	CASRNHQGSNQPQHF
TRBV27	.	TRBJ2-7	TRBD2	TGTGCCAGCAGTTTTAACCGCCGTAGCGGGTCCTACGAGCAGTACTTC	CASSFNRRSGSYEQYF
TRBV5-1	.	TRBJ2-7	.	TGCGCCACCGCGACGGAAACTTCCTACGAGCAGTACTTC	CATATETSYEQYF
TRBV28	.	TRBJ1-1	.	TGTGCCAGCAGTTTGTGGCCCGAGGACACTGAAGCTTTCTTT	CASSLWPEDTEAFF
TRBV4-3	.	TRBJ2-2	TRBD2	TGCGCCAGCAGCCATAGCGGGAGAGGGACCGGGGAGCTGTTTTTT	CASSHSGRGTGELFF